These 2 T cell receptor beta chains share one sample of origin, sequenced in a study of T cells after yellow fever vaccination. TCRdb processed the 5' RACE reads anew with MiXCR; each CDR3 protein has one entry. The table has hundreds of thousands of distinct CDR3 sequences, approximately 4% seen once; the top ten hold roughly 25%. The source material was PBMCs, sampled 5 days after the yellow fever booster vaccination. The receptors were sampled from a man aged 18 to 30 who received the YFV17D yellow fever vaccine.

The sample holds a few counts of this clonotype. The V and J genes are TRBV9 and TRBJ1-3; possibly TRBD1 for D (5 bases). V was trimmed by 0 bases and J by 0 bases, leaving 25 bases between them. This CDR3 is 21 amino acids long. Germline V lookup: CDR1 SGDLS, CDR2 YYNGEE. CDR3 sequence (DNA): TGTGCCAGCAGCGTAGCCCCCATCCGGCCCCAGCCAGGGTCCTCTGGAAACACCATATATTTT. Encoded protein: CASSVAPIRPQPGSSGNTIYF.

This clonotype has at least ten counts. CDR3 in amino acids: CASSPWAGAGTEAFF. CDR3 nucleotide sequence: TGTGCCAGCAGCCCATGGGCGGGGGCGGGCACTGAAGCTTTCTTT. The V and J genes are TRBV7-3 and TRBJ1-1, with D possibly matching TRBD1 (6 bases). The CDR3 extends over 15 amino acids. V was shortened by 5 bases and J by 4 bases, with 17 bases between the two germline ends. The germline V gene encodes CDR1 SGHTA and CDR2 FQGTGA. The full variable domain, with the rest looked up from reference TRBV7-3 and TRBJ1-1, is GAGVSQTPSNKVTEKGKYVELRCDPISGHTALYWYRQSLGQGPEFLIYFQGTGAADDSGLPNDRFFAVRPEGSVSTLKIQRTERGDSAVYLCASSPWAGAGTEAFFGQGTRLTVV.